The 8 T cell receptor beta chains presented below share a single source sample, sequenced in a study of preoperative IRX-2 immunotherapy in early breast cancer. This table comes from immunoSEQ multiplex PCR, and its TCRdb copy is limited to in-frame clones, with some not included. Of about 98,000 clones in the sample, 80% to 90% are singletons; the top ten hold about 2.1%. Treatment of the sample: preoperative locoregional IRX-2 cytokine immunotherapy. The sample consisted of tumor tissue, taken after IRX-2 immunotherapy. All receptors derive from a human donor with breast cancer.

The rearrangement uses TRBV6-8 and TRBJ1-5; D unresolved. Germline assignment: CDR1 MNHGY and CDR2 SAAAGT. Deletions cut 2 bases from V and 7 bases from J, with 9 bases between. This CDR3 is 13 amino acids long. The CDR3 loop is CASSYGLAQPQHF. The CDR3 nucleotides are TGTGCCAGCAGTTACGGGCTTGCCCAGCCCCAGCATTTT.

The CDR3 DNA reads TGTGCCAGCACATACAGCGATACCAAGAACACTGAAGCTTTCTTT. Amino acids: CASTYSDTKNTEAFF. The chain combines TRBV28 with TRBJ1-1; no firm D call. This CDR3 contains 15 residues. CDR1 is MDHEN, CDR2 SYDVKM, per germline. V was clipped by 7 bases and J by 1 base, with 16 bases between them.

This clone has only one observation. The chain recombines TRBV6-4 with TRBJ2-1, with 8 bases fitting TRBD1. Losses at the gene ends were 5 bases for V and 7 bases for J; bases not matched to a gene: 10. This CDR3 contains 15 residues. CDR1 MRHNA and CDR2 SNTAGT come from the germline V gene. CDR3 amino acids: CASSPPWDRFNEQFF. The DNA of the CDR3 is TGTGCCAGCAGTCCCCCATGGGACAGGTTTAATGAGCAGTTCTTC.

This clone came up once. The chain carries TRBV12-5 and TRBJ2-1; a possible D gene is TRBD2 (6 bases). From germline, CDR1 is LGHNT and CDR2 FRNRAP. Trimming shortened V by 6 bases and J by 9 bases, and 18 bases separated the two germline ends. The CDR3 is 14 residues long. CDR3 sequence (DNA): TGTGCTAGTGGCAGGGAGGACGGGGATCCTGAGCAGTTCTTC. Translating gives CASGREDGDPEQFF.

This clone was seen only once. This rearrangement joins TRBV12-2 to TRBJ1-1. TRBV12-2 is flagged as a pseudogene. This CDR3 spans 16 amino acids. CDR3 amino acids: CASRPNRDQVNTEAFF. For the CDR3, the DNA is TGTGCAAGTCGCCCGAATAGGGACCAGGTGAACACTGAAGCTTTCTTT.

This chain links TRBV18 with TRBJ1-1; D unclear. The ends were cut back, 2 bases at V and 2 bases at J, with 6 bases in the middle. Germline V gives CDR1 KGHSH, CDR2 LQKENI. This CDR3 contains 13 residues. CDR3 DNA: TGTGCCAGCTCACCAGCGTTCAACACTGAAGCTTTCTTT. Translated: CASSPAFNTEAFF.

V is TRBV6-4 and J is TRBJ2-7; D perhaps matches TRBD2 (6 bases). The germline CDR1 and CDR2 sequences are MRHNA and SNTAGT. The CDR3 is 11 amino acids. V gave up 11 bases and J gave up 1 base, with 9 bases separating them. As DNA, the CDR3 is TGTGCCGCGGGGAGTTCCTACGAGCAGTACTTC. Its protein product is CAAGSSYEQYF.

This chain connects TRBV5-1 to TRBJ1-5; the match to TRBD1 covers 9 bases. Germline assignment: CDR1 SGHRS and CDR2 YFSETQ. Losses at the gene ends were 4 bases for V and 9 bases for J; bases not matched to a gene: 8. The CDR3 is 14 amino acids. CDR3 sequence: CASSPRDRDGPQHF. DNA of the CDR3: TGCGCCAGCAGCCCACGGGACAGGGACGGGCCCCAGCATTTT.